Presented here are 29 T cell receptor beta chains from one specimen sequenced in a study of T cells after yellow fever vaccination. TCRdb analysed the 5' RACE reads with MiXCR anew, one entry per CDR3 protein. The sample contains approximately 550,000 distinct CDR3 sequences, around 21% of which appear only once. The starting material was PBMCs, obtained 15 days after the yellow fever booster vaccination. The receptor source for this set is a man aged 30-40 years who received the YFV17D yellow fever vaccine.

This clonotype has just a few counts. The rearrangement joins TRBV12-3 or TRBV12-4 to TRBJ1-1; D ambiguous. CDR3 length equals 15 residues. The V and J ends lost 6 bases and 2 bases respectively, with 16 bases between them. CDR3 sequence: CASSPERTFNTEAFF. The CDR3 coding sequence is TGTGCCAGCAGCCCTGAGAGGACCTTCAACACTGAAGCTTTCTTT.

In this sample, this clonotype turned up a few times. The gene calls are TRBV20-1 and TRBJ2-7; TRBD1 aligns across 9 bases. Trimming at V came to 5 bases and at J to 5 bases, leaving 10 bases not matched to a gene. Germline CDR1 DFQATT, CDR2 SNEGSKA (reference sequence). The CDR3 loop spans 14 amino acids. CDR3 loop: CSAVPGQGLHEQYF. The CDR3 DNA reads TGCAGTGCTGTCCCGGGACAGGGTCTTCACGAGCAGTACTTC.

The chain combines TRBV14 with TRBJ2-5; TRBD2 matches at 10 bases. Germline V CDR1 and CDR2: SGHDN, FVKESK. Unmatched junction bases numbered 10, after V lost 1 base and J lost 5 bases. The CDR3 covers 17 residues. This CDR3 reads CASSQGLAGAPGETQYF. CDR3 DNA sequence: TGTGCCAGCAGCCAAGGGCTAGCGGGAGCCCCGGGGGAGACCCAGTACTTC.

There are a few counts of this clonotype. The CDR3 protein is CSAGTGVEKLFF. The CDR3 DNA reads as TGCAGCGCCGGGACAGGGGTTGAAAAACTGTTTTTT. The chain has TRBV29-1 and TRBJ1-4, with TRBD1 matching over 10 bases. J was trimmed by 7 bases and V by 7 bases; bases with no gene match: 3. This CDR3 spans 12 amino acids. Germline-derived CDR1 and CDR2 are SQVTM and ANQGSEA.

There are a few counts of this clonotype. The CDR3 DNA sequence: TGTGCCAGCAGTTACTCCCCTAGCGGGGGCCGCGGGGATCATGAGCAGTTCTTC. This gives the protein CASSYSPSGGRGDHEQFF. The chain joins TRBV6-2 or TRBV6-3 to TRBJ2-1, with 10 bases aligning to TRBD2. This CDR3 spans 18 amino acids. The V gene's germline CDR1 is MNHEY and CDR2 SVGEGT. Trimming took 0 bases from V and 8 from J; bases not matched to a gene: 13.

The genes are TRBV18 and TRBJ2-1; D gene ambiguous. Deletions cut 4 bases from V and 7 bases from J, with 5 bases between. The CDR3 sequence is 11 residues long. The germline CDR1 and CDR2 sequences are KGHSH and LQKENI. The CDR3, as DNA: TGTGCCAGCTCACGCCAGAATGAGCAGTTCTTC. Translating gives CASSRQNEQFF.

V gene TRBV27 combines with J gene TRBJ2-7; D might be TRBD2 (5 bases). This CDR3 is 16 amino acids long. Germline V gives CDR1 MNHEY, CDR2 SMNVEV (reference sequence). V was pared by 0 bases and J by 2 bases, with 14 bases between. Here the CDR3 reads CASSLSLAGLPYEQYF. The CDR3 nucleotides are TGTGCCAGCAGTTTATCGTTGGCGGGCTTACCCTACGAGCAGTACTTC.

A few counts support this clonotype. V gene TRBV20-1 combines with J gene TRBJ2-1; D uncertain. V was pared by 6 bases and J by 9 bases, with 12 bases between. The CDR3 runs to 11 residues. CDR1 DFQATT and CDR2 SNEGSKA come from the germline V gene (reference sequence). This CDR3 is CSARLRGEQFF. The CDR3 DNA sequence: TGCAGTGCGAGGCTGAGAGGTGAGCAGTTCTTC.

The chain couples TRBV7-9 to TRBJ2-3, with 11 bases that match TRBD2. This CDR3 is 16 amino acids long. V dropped 4 bases and J dropped 3; count of bases not matched to a gene: 6. CDR1 and CDR2 from the germline V gene are SEHNR and FQNEAQ (reference sequence). The CDR3 DNA sequence: TGTGCCAGCAGCTCTAAACTAGCGGGAGAAACAGATACGCAGTATTTT. It yields the protein CASSSKLAGETDTQYF.

The genes are TRBV20-1 and TRBJ2-5; D gene ambiguous. V gave up 3 bases and J gave up 5 bases, with 13 bases separating them. This CDR3 region has 13 residues. Germline V lookup: CDR1 DFQATT, CDR2 SNEGSKA (reference sequence). In nucleotides, the CDR3 is TGCAGTGCTAGTTCTGTGCCCAAGGAGACCCAGTACTTC. Translating gives CSASSVPKETQYF.

The chain recombines TRBV4-1 with TRBJ1-5; the D is unclear. Germline CDR1 is MGHRA and CDR2 is YSYEKL. V shed 4 bases and J shed 1 base, with 11 bases lying between them. The CDR3 is made up of 15 amino acids. The CDR3 DNA sequence: TGCGCCAGCAGCCTGACGCCGGGGAGCAATCAGCCCCAGCATTTT. As protein: CASSLTPGSNQPQHF.

This clonotype was seen a handful of times. J is TRBJ1-5 and V is TRBV29-1; D call uncertain. The CDR3 consists of 14 residues. V dropped 4 bases and J dropped 4 bases, with 14 bases sitting between them. Looked up from germline, CDR1 is SQVTM and CDR2 is ANQGSEA. CDR3 coding DNA: TGCAGCGTTGCCGACGGAGGGAATAATCAGCCCCAGCATTTT. Its translation: CSVADGGNNQPQHF.

The chain employs TRBV12-3 or TRBV12-4 and TRBJ2-7, with a possible D match to TRBD2 (5 bases). Between the trimmed V and J ends, which lost 3 bases and 3 bases, there was a span of 12 bases. CDR3 length: 14 amino acids. This CDR3 is CASSLEDGNYEQYF. CDR3 nucleotide sequence: TGTGCCAGCAGTTTGGAGGACGGAAACTACGAGCAGTACTTC.

There are a few counts of this clonotype. The rearrangement joins TRBV6-5 to TRBJ2-1; D gene ambiguous. Germline CDR1 reads MNHEY; CDR2 reads SVGAGI. This CDR3 comprises 16 residues. V lost 2 bases and J 6 bases, leaving 17 bases between the germline ends. The CDR3 DNA reads TGTGCCAGCAGTTACCTGGCTCCCACAAGTCGCAATGAGCAGTTCTTC. Translation gives CASSYLAPTSRNEQFF.

This clonotype was seen a handful of times. The chain combines TRBV6-2 or TRBV6-3 with TRBJ2-3; D uncertain. Trimming took off 4 bases at V and 7 bases at J, with 6 bases between the two ends. This CDR3 is 11 amino acids long. Germline assignment: CDR1 MNHEY and CDR2 SVGEGT. The CDR3 region is CASSSWNTQYF. The DNA of the CDR3 is TGTGCCAGCAGTTCCTGGAATACGCAGTATTTT.

The sample holds a few counts of this clonotype. This chain uses TRBV25-1 with TRBJ1-3; no firm D call. The CDR3 consists of 14 residues. Germline loops: CDR1 MGHDK, CDR2 SYGVNS. V was trimmed by 0 bases and J by 2 bases, leaving 5 bases between them. The CDR3 protein is CASSEYGAGNTIYF. CDR3 sequence (DNA): TGTGCCAGCAGTGAATATGGGGCTGGAAACACCATATATTTT.

Only a few counts were recorded for this clonotype. V is TRBV29-1 and J is TRBJ2-1; 11 positions match TRBD2. This CDR3 has 11 residues. In germline, CDR1 is SQVTM, CDR2 ANQGSEA. V dropped 8 bases and J dropped 14; count of bases not matched to a gene: 8. In nucleotides, the CDR3 is TGCAGCCTGACTAGCGGGGCGAGAGAGTTCTTC. This sequence encodes CSLTSGAREFF.

This clonotype occurred a few times. This chain joins TRBV3-1 and TRBJ2-3, with TRBD2 as a possible D gene (6 bases). CDR3 length equals 15 residues. Trimming left V 4 bases short and J 1 base short, with 12 bases between. Germline lookup yields CDR1 LGHDT and CDR2 YNNKEL (reference sequence). In DNA form, the CDR3 reads TGTGCCAGCAGCCTGATTGGCGGGGGCACAGATACGCAGTATTTT. Its translation: CASSLIGGGTDTQYF.

This chain uses TRBV12-3 or TRBV12-4 with TRBJ1-4; 8 positions match TRBD1. Trimming at V came to 3 bases and at J to 7 bases, leaving 4 bases not matched to a gene. The length of the CDR3 is 14 residues. The CDR3 nucleotides read TGTGCCAGCAGTTTGTCAGGGGGCGGTGAAAAACTGTTTTTT. It is translated as CASSLSGGGEKLFF.

This clonotype has only a few counts. The rearrangement uses TRBV18 and TRBJ2-5; 11 nucleotides match TRBD2. Germline V gene sequence: CDR1 KGHSH, CDR2 LQKENI. The junction had 7 bases not matched to a gene; V was cut back by 5 bases and J by 2 bases. The CDR3 has 16 residues. The CDR3 is CASSERLAGNQETQYF. CDR3 sequence (DNA): TGTGCCAGCTCAGAGCGACTAGCGGGAAATCAAGAGACCCAGTACTTC.

This clonotype has only a few counts. The chain carries TRBV7-2 and TRBJ2-5; D ambiguous. CDR1 is SGHTA, CDR2 FQGNSA, per germline. V lost 8 bases and J 7 bases, leaving 20 bases between the germline ends. The CDR3 spans 14 residues. CDR3: CASGLRSPVGTQYF. DNA for the CDR3: TGTGCCAGCGGTTTACGTTCTCCCGTCGGGACCCAGTACTTC.

As DNA, the CDR3 is TGTGCCACCAGCAAACGACAGGGTGGAGAGACCCAGTACTTC. Residues: CATSKRQGGETQYF. This sequence joins TRBV15 and TRBJ2-5; TRBD1 matches at 7 bases. Unmatched junction bases numbered 6, after V lost 4 bases and J lost 4 bases. CDR1 LNHNV and CDR2 YYDKDF come from the germline V gene (reference sequence). The CDR3 covers 14 residues. Filled out from reference TRBV15 and TRBJ2-5, the complete variable domain reads DAMVIQNPRYQVTQFGKPVTLSCSQTLNHNVMYWYQQKSSQAPKLLFHYYDKDFNNEADTPDNFQSRRPNTSFCFLDIRSPGLGDTAMYLCATSKRQGGETQYFGPGTRLLVL.

This chain links TRBV12-3 or TRBV12-4 with TRBJ1-1; a possible D gene is TRBD1 (6 bases). The CDR3 runs 14 residues. V was shortened by 6 bases and J by 0 bases, with 11 bases between the two germline ends. The CDR3 DNA reads as TGTGCCAGCAGGAAAGGGGGATTGAACACTGAAGCTTTCTTT. It translates to CASRKGGLNTEAFF.

The rearrangement joins TRBV20-1 to TRBJ2-3; no firm D call. V lost 6 bases, J lost 0 bases, and 16 bases lay in between. Germline assignment: CDR1 DFQATT and CDR2 SNEGSKA (reference sequence). The CDR3 is 15 amino acids. CDR3 in DNA: TGCAGTGCCGAGAGAGCTGTGGCTAGCACAGATACGCAGTATTTT. This encodes CSAERAVASTDTQYF.

The CDR3 nucleotides read TGCAGCGCCAACCGAGGGCGGTTAACAGATACGCAGTATTTT. Protein product: CSANRGRLTDTQYF. The J gene is TRBJ2-3, the V gene TRBV29-1, with a weak D call TRBD2 (5 bases). This CDR3 comprises 14 residues. Looked up from germline, CDR1 is SQVTM and CDR2 is ANQGSEA. V lost 7 bases and J 3 bases, leaving 17 bases between the germline ends.

This clonotype has a handful of counts. V usage is TRBV7-9 and J usage is TRBJ2-3; D gene ambiguous. This CDR3 spans 14 amino acids. The germline gives CDR1 SEHNR, CDR2 FQNEAQ (reference sequence). V was pared by 1 base and J by 4 bases, with 9 bases between. Written as DNA, the CDR3 is TGTGCCAGCAGCTTAGAAGTCCCCGCAGATACGCAGTATTTT. Encoded protein: CASSLEVPADTQYF. Using reference TRBV7-9 and TRBJ2-3 for the parts outside the CDR3, the full variable domain is DTGVSQNPRHKITKRGQNVTFRCDPISEHNRLYWYRQTLGQGPEFLTYFQNEAQLEKSRLLSDRFSAERPKGSFSTLEIQRTEQGDSAMYLCASSLEVPADTQYFGPGTRLTVL.

The J gene is TRBJ2-4, the V gene TRBV5-1; D may be TRBD2 (5 bases). The V end was cut by 0 bases, the J end by 0 bases, with 25 bases between. This CDR3 comprises 21 residues. Per germline, CDR1 SGHRS and CDR2 YFSETQ. The chain's CDR3 is CASSLAPGGGPAGIAKNIQYF. DNA of the CDR3: TGCGCCAGCAGCTTGGCCCCTGGAGGAGGACCGGCGGGTATAGCCAAAAACATTCAGTACTTC.

The chain recombines TRBV5-4 with TRBJ2-3; D gene uncertain. Germline V gene data show CDR1 as SGHNT and CDR2 as YYREEE (reference sequence). The CDR3 sequence is 15 residues long. Trimming pared 2 bases from V and 5 bases from J, leaving 15 bases between. CDR3: CASSFSRQKKDTQYF. DNA for the CDR3: TGTGCCAGCAGCTTTAGTAGGCAGAAAAAAGATACGCAGTATTTT. Full variable domain (remainder filled in from reference TRBV5-4 and TRBJ2-3): ETGVTQSPTHLIKTRGQQVTLRCSSQSGHNTVSWYQQALGQGPQFIFQYYREEENGRGNFPPRFSGLQFPNYSSELNVNALELDDSALYLCASSFSRQKKDTQYFGPGTRLTVL.

In this sample, this clonotype turned up many times. Here the CDR3 DNA reads TGTGCCAGCAGTTTCGGCGACGGCTCCTACGAGCAGTACTTC. This encodes CASSFGDGSYEQYF. The chain carries TRBV27 and TRBJ2-7; D is unclear. V dropped 3 bases and J dropped 0 bases, with 9 bases sitting between them. CDR3 size: 14 residues. Germline loops: CDR1 MNHEY, CDR2 SMNVEV (reference sequence).